Sequencing of this T cell receptor (beta chain) was carried out in a study of sequential checkpoint blockade in melanoma. Study overall: Roughly 20 patients had tumor biopsies before treatment and at week 13.

This clone was observed many times. Clones were read by immunoSEQ multiplex PCR, and TCRdb kept only the in-frame ones, dropping some. Of thousands of clones in the sample, 15% to 20% were seen once. The CDR3 has 16 amino acids. Treatment indicated: randomized to nivolumab then ipilimumab (arm A) or the reverse (arm B). Sequences were derived from tumor tissue (inferred from file names), sampled from a patient given nivolumab and ipilimumab in sequence. The chain uses TRBV1 and TRBJ2-7; the table assigns TRBD2, which was not confirmed against the DNA. TRBV1 is termed a pseudogene. The TCR was taken from a human donor with melanoma. Here the CDR3 reads CASSQTRDLGTYEQYF. The CDR3 bases are TGCGCCAGCAGCCAGACAAGGGACTTGGGGACCTACGAGCAGTACTTC.